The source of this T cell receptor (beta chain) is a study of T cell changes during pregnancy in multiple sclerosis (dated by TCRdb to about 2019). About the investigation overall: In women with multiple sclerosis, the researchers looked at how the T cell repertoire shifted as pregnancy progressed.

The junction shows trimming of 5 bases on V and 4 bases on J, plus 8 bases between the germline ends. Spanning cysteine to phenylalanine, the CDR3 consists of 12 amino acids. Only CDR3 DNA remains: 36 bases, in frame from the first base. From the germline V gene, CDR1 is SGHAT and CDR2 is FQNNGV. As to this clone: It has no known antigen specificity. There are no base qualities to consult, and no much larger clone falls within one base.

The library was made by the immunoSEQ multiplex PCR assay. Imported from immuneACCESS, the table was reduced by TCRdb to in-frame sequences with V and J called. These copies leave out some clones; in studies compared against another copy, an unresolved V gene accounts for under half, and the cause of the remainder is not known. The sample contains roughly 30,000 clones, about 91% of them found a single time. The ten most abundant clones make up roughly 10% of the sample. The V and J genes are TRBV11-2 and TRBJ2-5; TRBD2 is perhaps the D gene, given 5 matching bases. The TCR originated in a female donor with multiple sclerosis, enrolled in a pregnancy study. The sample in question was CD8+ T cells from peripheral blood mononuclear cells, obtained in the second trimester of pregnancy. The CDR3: CASSRSGETQYF. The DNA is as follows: TGTGCCAGCAGCCGGAGCGGAGAGACCCAGTACTTC. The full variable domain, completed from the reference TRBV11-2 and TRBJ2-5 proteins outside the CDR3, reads EAGVAQSPRYKIIEKRQSVAFWCNPISGHATLYWYQQILGQGPKLLIQFQNNGVVDDSQLPKDRFSAERLKGVDSTLKIQPAKLEDSAVYLCASSRSGETQYFGPGTRLLVL.